These 29 T cell receptor beta chains originate from one sample sequenced in a study of blood T cell repertoires in COVID-19. Profiling relied on immunoSEQ multiplex PCR, and the TCRdb table lists in-frame clones only, not all of them. The table has hundreds of thousands of clones, approximately 86% seen once. Material: peripheral blood. The receptors come from a man aged 40-50 years with acute or convalescent COVID-19.

The chain joins TRBV19 to TRBJ2-7, with 9 bases lining up with TRBD1. The CDR3 loop spans 15 amino acids. The germline CDR1 and CDR2 sequences are LNHDA and SQIVND (reference sequence). V lost 4 bases and J lost 8; bases outside the gene matches: 12. Here the CDR3 reads CASSNLPGTGWKQYF. The CDR3 DNA sequence: TGTGCCAGTAGTAACCTCCCCGGGACAGGGTGGAAGCAGTACTTC.

Worth noting for this clone: The sample contains more than one DNA sequence encoding this CDR3. The chain uses TRBV6-5 and TRBJ1-6; D possibly corresponds to TRBD1 (5 bases). Germline V gives CDR1 MNHEY, CDR2 SVGAGI. Trimming pared 7 bases from V and 0 bases from J, leaving 10 bases between. The CDR3 has 15 residues. CDR3 DNA: TGTGCCAGCACCCGACAGAGCTCCTATAATTCACCCCTCCACTTT. It codes for CASTRQSSYNSPLHF.

The chain has TRBV7-2 and TRBJ1-4, with D unresolved. V was cut by 2 bases and J by 8 bases, with 9 bases left in between. Germline assignment: CDR1 SGHTA and CDR2 FQGNSA. The CDR3 spans 13 residues. CDR3 region: CASSLWAYEKLFF. Here the CDR3 DNA reads TGTGCCAGCAGCTTATGGGCGTACGAAAAACTGTTTTTT.

The chain couples TRBV11-3 to TRBJ2-2; maybe TRBD2 (5 bases). Trimming left V 4 bases short and J 6 bases short, with 18 bases between. CDR3 length: 16 residues. Germline CDR1 SGHNT, CDR2 YENEEA. The DNA for the CDR3 is TGTGCCAGCAGCTCCCACTCTACTAGTTTCCCCGGGGAGCTGTTTTTT. Translated, it gives CASSSHSTSFPGELFF.

This clone was found once. In DNA form, the CDR3 reads TGTGCCAGCTCCCCTCTGAGGGACACTGAAGCTTTCTTT. It specifies CASSPLRDTEAFF. The chain uses TRBV18 and TRBJ1-1, with D uncertain. The CDR3 covers 13 residues. Deletions cut 6 bases from V and 3 bases from J, with 11 bases between. CDR1 and CDR2 from the germline V gene are KGHSH and LQKENI.

The V and J genes are TRBV3-1 (or the pseudogene TRBV3-2) and TRBJ2-4; D uncertain. This CDR3 is built from 12 residues. Germline CDR1 reads LGHDT; CDR2 reads YNNKEL (reference sequence). V was shortened by 1 base and J by 6 bases, with 4 bases between the two germline ends. The chain's CDR3 is CASSQAVNIQYF. CDR3 coding DNA: TGTGCCAGCAGCCAAGCCGTAAACATTCAGTACTTC.

The chain uses TRBV12-3 or TRBV12-4 and TRBJ1-2, with D unclear. With 2 bases removed from V and 6 bases from J, the gap between germline ends came to 10 bases. CDR3 length: 13 residues. The CDR3 DNA reads as TGTGCCAGCAGTTTACGGGGTTCTGATGGCTACACCTTC. It is translated as CASSLRGSDGYTF.

The J gene is TRBJ2-6, the V gene TRBV28, with D possibly matching TRBD2 (5 bases). The CDR3 is 16 amino acids. Germline V gene lookup returns CDR1 MDHEN and CDR2 SYDVKM. V was shortened by 2 bases and J by 0 bases, with 8 bases between the two germline ends. In DNA form, the CDR3 reads TGTGCCAGCAGTTTAGTGGGAGCCTCTGGGGCCAACGTCCTGACTTTC. This gives the protein CASSLVGASGANVLTF.

The chain couples TRBV19 to TRBJ2-3; 8 bases agree with TRBD2. This CDR3 contains 15 residues. The germline gives CDR1 LNHDA, CDR2 SQIVND (reference sequence). The junction had 8 bases not matched to a gene; V was cut back by 5 bases and J by 4 bases. This CDR3 is CASSFVAGGSDTQYF. The CDR3 DNA sequence: TGTGCCAGTAGTTTTGTCGCGGGAGGTTCAGATACGCAGTATTTT.

The chain couples TRBV11-2 to TRBJ2-1; 11 nucleotides line up with TRBD2. The germline CDR1 and CDR2 sequences are SGHAT and FQNNGV. The CDR3 is 15 amino acids. V dropped 7 bases and J dropped 0; count of bases not matched to a gene: 2. The CDR3 loop is CASTGLAGSYNEQFF. DNA for the CDR3: TGTGCCAGCACCGGACTAGCGGGCTCCTACAATGAGCAGTTCTTC.

The chain carries TRBV7-2 and TRBJ2-3; D is unresolved. Per germline, CDR1 SGHTA and CDR2 FQGNSA. Trimming took 4 bases from V and 7 from J, leaving 15 bases between them. The CDR3 consists of 14 residues. The CDR3 DNA follows: TGTGCCAGCAGCTCCGAACCGACAACGCATACGCAGTATTTT. Translation gives CASSSEPTTHTQYF.

The chain uses TRBV6-5 and TRBJ2-1, with 8 bases aligning to TRBD1. The CDR3 is 12 amino acids. Germline V gene data show CDR1 as MNHEY and CDR2 as SVGAGI. V lost 8 bases, J lost 6 bases, and 3 bases stayed unmatched. The CDR3 is CASRTGFNEQFF. The CDR3, as DNA: TGTGCCAGCCGGACAGGGTTCAATGAGCAGTTCTTC.

The chain uses TRBV9 and TRBJ2-2; a possible D gene is TRBD2 (6 bases). CDR3 length: 16 amino acids. Germline assignment: CDR1 SGDLS and CDR2 YYNGEE. Deletions cut 2 bases from V and 1 base from J, with 12 bases between. The DNA of the CDR3 is TGTGCCAGCAGCGTGGCCGGGGGTTTGAACACCGGGGAGCTGTTTTTT. This translates into CASSVAGGLNTGELFF.

J is TRBJ2-3 and V is TRBV20-1; no firm D call. Germline CDR1 reads DFQATT; CDR2 reads SNEGSKA (reference sequence). The V and J ends lost 5 bases and 1 base respectively, with 4 bases between them. The CDR3 extends over 11 amino acids. CDR3 in DNA: TGCAGTGCTCTCCGCACAGATACGCAGTATTTT. It specifies CSALRTDTQYF.

The CDR3 loop reads CASSLGRTGVEGYTF. CDR3 sequence (DNA): TGTGCCAGCAGCTTAGGTCGGACAGGGGTAGAAGGCTACACCTTC. This rearrangement joins TRBV7-8 to TRBJ1-2; 9 positions agree with TRBD1. V lost 1 base to trimming and J lost 8 bases; unmatched junction nucleotides: 8. The CDR3 contains 15 residues. Germline loops: CDR1 SGHVS, CDR2 FQNEAQ.

V gene TRBV5-1 combines with J gene TRBJ2-6, with a tentative D call TRBD2 (5 bases). There are 19 residues in the CDR3. The V end lost 3 bases, the J end lost 4 bases, and 23 bases lay between the germline ends. The germline CDR1 and CDR2 sequences are SGHRS and YFSETQ. CDR3 sequence (DNA): TGCGCCAGCAGCTCACACCGGACTGACCCCGCGAAGGGGGCCAACGTCCTGACTTTC. This sequence encodes CASSSHRTDPAKGANVLTF.

The chain links TRBV5-1 to TRBJ2-7; a possible D gene is TRBD1 (5 bases). There are 14 residues in the CDR3. Trimming shortened V by 3 bases and J by 5 bases, and 15 bases separated the two germline ends. Germline CDR1 is SGHRS and CDR2 is YFSETQ. CDR3 amino acids: CASSWTVGHDEQYF. CDR3 in DNA: TGCGCCAGCAGCTGGACGGTGGGGCATGACGAGCAGTACTTC.

This chain links TRBV28 with TRBJ2-7; perhaps TRBD1 as D (6 bases). Germline lookup yields CDR1 MDHEN and CDR2 SYDVKM. The CDR3 has 15 residues. Between the trimmed V and J ends, which lost 4 bases and 6 bases, there was a span of 19 bases. CDR3 sequence (DNA): TGTGCCAGCAGTTCTCGGAATACAGGGATTGGCGAGCAGTACTTC. Encoded protein: CASSSRNTGIGEQYF.

V and J are TRBV30 and TRBJ1-1; a weak D match, TRBD1 (6 bases). This CDR3 has 13 residues. CDR1 and CDR2 from the germline V gene are GTSNPN and SVGIG (reference sequence). The DNA of the CDR3 is TGTGCTGGTCGACCGACAGGCTTTTTGGAAGCTTTCTTT. It is translated as CAGRPTGFLEAFF.

As concerns this clone: Other DNA sequences in the sample encode the same CDR3. The chain combines TRBV4-1 with TRBJ2-3, with D maybe TRBD1 (5 bases). Deletions cut 0 bases from V and 0 bases from J, with 10 bases between. Germline CDR1 MGHRA, CDR2 YSYEKL. CDR3 length: 16 amino acids. CDR3 protein: CASSQDTGSSTDTQYF. CDR3 bases: TGCGCCAGCAGCCAAGATACAGGTTCTAGCACAGATACGCAGTATTTT.

The chain uses TRBV13 and TRBJ1-1; possible D gene TRBD1, 5 bases. This CDR3 is 17 amino acids long. Looked up from germline, CDR1 is PRHDT and CDR2 is FYEKMQ (reference sequence). The V end was cut by 0 bases, the J end by 0 bases, with 14 bases between. DNA for the CDR3: TGTGCCAGCAGCTTAGGCGGTTTTAAGGGGATGAACACTGAAGCTTTCTTT. This encodes CASSLGGFKGMNTEAFF.

J is TRBJ2-3 and V is TRBV27; perhaps TRBD2 as D (7 bases). V was cut by 8 bases and J by 2 bases, with 23 bases left in between. Per the germline V gene, CDR1 is MNHEY and CDR2 is SMNVEV (reference sequence). This CDR3 has 17 amino acids. CDR3 protein: CASHEWGGAEFTDTQYF. The CDR3 DNA reads TGTGCCAGCCACGAATGGGGGGGGGCCGAATTCACAGATACGCAGTATTTT.

The J gene is TRBJ2-5, the V gene TRBV19; 10 nucleotides align to TRBD2. The V segment lost 2 bases and the J segment 5 bases; nucleotides outside the gene matches: 5. The CDR3 has 15 amino acids. Germline CDR1 is LNHDA and CDR2 is SQIVND (reference sequence). CDR3 loop: CASSISSGGAETQYF. As DNA, the CDR3 is TGTGCCAGTAGTATATCCAGCGGGGGGGCGGAGACCCAGTACTTC.

This rearrangement joins TRBV3-1 (or the pseudogene TRBV3-2) to TRBJ1-1, with D tentatively TRBD1 (5 bases). Trimming took 0 bases from V and 3 from J, leaving 14 bases between them. CDR3 length: 16 amino acids. Germline V CDR1 and CDR2: LGHDT, YNNKEL (reference sequence). CDR3 bases: TGTGCCAGCAGCCAAGATTCTGGCAGGGCGGACACTGAAGCTTTCTTT. It yields the protein CASSQDSGRADTEAFF.

This chain joins TRBV7-8 and TRBJ1-1; D is perhaps TRBD1 (5 bases). V was cut by 5 bases and J by 4 bases, with 17 bases left in between. Germline CDR1 reads SGHVS; CDR2 reads FQNEAQ. CDR3 size: 15 residues. In DNA form, the CDR3 reads TGTGCCAGCAGCCCCCAGGGTGGTAGTGGCACTGAAGCTTTCTTT. Translation: CASSPQGGSGTEAFF.

Points on this clone: Other DNA sequences within the sample encode an identical CDR3. The chain has TRBV6-5 and TRBJ1-4, with 7 positions matching TRBD1. Looked up from germline, CDR1 is MNHEY and CDR2 is SVGAGI. This CDR3 comprises 15 residues. The V gene end was trimmed by 3 bases and the J gene end by 3 bases; junction bases not matched to a gene: 4. The chain's CDR3 is CASSYAGQPNEKLFF. Written as DNA, the CDR3 is TGTGCCAGCAGTTATGCGGGACAGCCTAATGAAAAACTGTTTTTT.

The chain combines TRBV5-1 with TRBJ2-7; 7 bases fit TRBD2. The CDR3 spans 14 residues. The trim removed 3 bases at V and 0 bases at J, leaving 3 bases unmatched. Germline V gene sequence: CDR1 SGHRS, CDR2 YFSETQ. CDR3 sequence: CASSSTSTSYEQYF. DNA for the CDR3: TGCGCCAGCAGCTCGACTAGCACCTCCTACGAGCAGTACTTC.

The chain combines TRBV5-1 with TRBJ1-1, with D maybe TRBD1 (6 bases). The CDR3 sequence is 16 residues long. CDR1 and CDR2 (germline): SGHRS, YFSETQ. V lost 1 base and J 2 bases, leaving 15 bases between the germline ends. CDR3 sequence reads: CASSLSTGRHNTEAFF. CDR3 nucleotide sequence: TGCGCCAGCAGCTTGAGTACAGGGAGACACAACACTGAAGCTTTCTTT.

V usage is TRBV5-5 and J usage is TRBJ1-5; TRBD1 matches at 7 bases. CDR3 length: 14 amino acids. The J segment lost 11 bases and the V segment lost 7 bases, leaving 15 bases of the junction unmatched. CDR1 is SGHKS, CDR2 YYEKEE, per germline (reference sequence). The CDR3 spells CASRPGQQLGAQHF. CDR3 bases: TGTGCCAGCCGACCGGGACAGCAATTAGGGGCCCAGCATTTT.